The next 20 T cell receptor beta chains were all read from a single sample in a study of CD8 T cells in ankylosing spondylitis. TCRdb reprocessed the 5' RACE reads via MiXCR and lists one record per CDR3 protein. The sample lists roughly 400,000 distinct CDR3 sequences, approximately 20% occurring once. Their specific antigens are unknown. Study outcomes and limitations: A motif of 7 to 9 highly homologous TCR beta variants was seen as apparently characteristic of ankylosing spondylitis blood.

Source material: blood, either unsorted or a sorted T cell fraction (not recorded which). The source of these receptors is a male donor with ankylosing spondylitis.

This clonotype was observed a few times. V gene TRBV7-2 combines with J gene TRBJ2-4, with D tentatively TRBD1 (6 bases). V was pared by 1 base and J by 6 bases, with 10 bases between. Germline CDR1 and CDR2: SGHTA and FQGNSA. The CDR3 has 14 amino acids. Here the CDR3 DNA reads TGTGCCAGCAGCTTAGGGACAGAGCTAAACATTCAGTACTTC. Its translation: CASSLGTELNIQYF.

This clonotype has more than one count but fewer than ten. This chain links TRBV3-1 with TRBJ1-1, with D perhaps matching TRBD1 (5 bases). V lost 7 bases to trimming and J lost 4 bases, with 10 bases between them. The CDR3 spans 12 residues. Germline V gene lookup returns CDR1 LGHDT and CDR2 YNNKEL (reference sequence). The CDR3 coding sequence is TGTGCCAGCATAGGGGTGGGCACTGAAGCTTTCTTT. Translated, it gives CASIGVGTEAFF.

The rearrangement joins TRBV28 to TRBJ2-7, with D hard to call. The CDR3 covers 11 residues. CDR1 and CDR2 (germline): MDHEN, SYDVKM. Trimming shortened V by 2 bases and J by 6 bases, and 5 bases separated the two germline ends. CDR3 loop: CASSLNGEQYF. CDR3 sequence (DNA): TGTGCCAGCAGTTTAAATGGCGAGCAGTACTTC.

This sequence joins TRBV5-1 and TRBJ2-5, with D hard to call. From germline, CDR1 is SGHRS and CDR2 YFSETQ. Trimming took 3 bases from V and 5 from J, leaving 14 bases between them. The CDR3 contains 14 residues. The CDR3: CASSSAEQVETQYF. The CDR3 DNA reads TGCGCCAGCAGCTCCGCCGAGCAGGTCGAGACCCAGTACTTC.

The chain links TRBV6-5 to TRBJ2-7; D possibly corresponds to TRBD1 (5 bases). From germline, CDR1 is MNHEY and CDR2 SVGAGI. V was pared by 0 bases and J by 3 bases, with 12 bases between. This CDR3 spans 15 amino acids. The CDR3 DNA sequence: TGTGCCAGCAGTTACTCAGGGGCGAGATACTACGAGCAGTACTTC. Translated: CASSYSGARYYEQYF.

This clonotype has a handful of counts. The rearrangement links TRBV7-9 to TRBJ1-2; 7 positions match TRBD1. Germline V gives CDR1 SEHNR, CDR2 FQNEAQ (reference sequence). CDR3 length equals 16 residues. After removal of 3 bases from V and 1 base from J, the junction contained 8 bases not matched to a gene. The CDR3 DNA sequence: TGTGCCAGCAGCTTGTCGACAGGGCACTTTAACTATGGCTACACCTTC. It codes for CASSLSTGHFNYGYTF.

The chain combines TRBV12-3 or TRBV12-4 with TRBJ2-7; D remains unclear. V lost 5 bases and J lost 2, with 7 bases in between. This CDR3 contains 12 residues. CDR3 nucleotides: TGTGCCAGCAGTCCCTACCCCTACGAGCAGTACTTC. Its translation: CASSPYPYEQYF.

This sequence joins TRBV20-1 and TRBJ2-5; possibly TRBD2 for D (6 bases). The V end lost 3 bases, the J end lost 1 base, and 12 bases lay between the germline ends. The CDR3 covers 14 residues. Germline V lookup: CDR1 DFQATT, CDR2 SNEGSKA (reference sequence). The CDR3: CSARRREFQETQYF. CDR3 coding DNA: TGCAGTGCTAGGAGGAGGGAGTTCCAAGAGACCCAGTACTTC.

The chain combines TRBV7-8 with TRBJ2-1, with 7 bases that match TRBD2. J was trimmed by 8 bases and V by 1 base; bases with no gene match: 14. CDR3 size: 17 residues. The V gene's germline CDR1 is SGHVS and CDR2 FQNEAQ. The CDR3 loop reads CASSLESGAGVIDEQFF. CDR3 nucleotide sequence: TGTGCCAGCAGCTTAGAGTCTGGGGCGGGAGTTATCGATGAGCAGTTCTTC. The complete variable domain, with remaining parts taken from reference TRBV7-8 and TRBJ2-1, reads GAGVSQSPRYKVAKRGQDVALRCDPISGHVSLFWYQQALGQGPEFLTYFQNEAQLDKSGLPSDRFFAERPEGSVSTLKIQRTQQEDSAVYLCASSLESGAGVIDEQFFGPGTRLTVL.

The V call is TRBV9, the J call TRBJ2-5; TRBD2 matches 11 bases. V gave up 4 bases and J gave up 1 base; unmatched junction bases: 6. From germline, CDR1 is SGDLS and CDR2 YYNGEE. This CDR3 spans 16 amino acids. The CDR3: CASSFPGTSGQETQYF. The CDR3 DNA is TGTGCCAGCAGCTTCCCCGGGACTAGCGGCCAAGAGACCCAGTACTTC.

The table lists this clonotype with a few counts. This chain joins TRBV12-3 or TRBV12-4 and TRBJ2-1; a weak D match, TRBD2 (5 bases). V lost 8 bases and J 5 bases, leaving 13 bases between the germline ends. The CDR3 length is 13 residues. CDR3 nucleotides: TGTGCCAGCGTGGGTTCGGGAAACAATGAGCAGTTCTTC. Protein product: CASVGSGNNEQFF.

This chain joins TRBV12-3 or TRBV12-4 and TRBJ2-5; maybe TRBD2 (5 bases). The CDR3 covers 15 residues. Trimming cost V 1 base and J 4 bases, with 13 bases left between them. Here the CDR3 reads CASSLGGVWGETQYF. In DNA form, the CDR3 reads TGTGCCAGCAGTTTAGGGGGAGTTTGGGGAGAGACCCAGTACTTC.

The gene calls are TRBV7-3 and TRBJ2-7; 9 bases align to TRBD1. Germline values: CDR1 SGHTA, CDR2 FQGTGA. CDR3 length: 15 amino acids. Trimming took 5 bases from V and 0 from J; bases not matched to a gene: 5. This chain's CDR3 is CASSKDRGNSYEQYF. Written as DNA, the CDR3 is TGTGCCAGCAGCAAGGACAGGGGCAACTCCTACGAGCAGTACTTC.

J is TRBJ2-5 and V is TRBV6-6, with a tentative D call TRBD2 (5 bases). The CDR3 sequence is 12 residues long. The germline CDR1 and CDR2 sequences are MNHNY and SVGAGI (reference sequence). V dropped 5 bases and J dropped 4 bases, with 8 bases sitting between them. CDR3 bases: TGTGCCAGCAGTGGGAGTCGAGAGACCCAGTACTTC. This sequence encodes CASSGSRETQYF.

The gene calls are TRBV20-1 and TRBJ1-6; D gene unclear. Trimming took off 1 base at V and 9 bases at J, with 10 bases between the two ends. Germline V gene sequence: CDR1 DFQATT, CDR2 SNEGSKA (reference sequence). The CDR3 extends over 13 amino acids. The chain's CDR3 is CSARVGYGSPLHF. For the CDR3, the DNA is TGCAGTGCTAGAGTGGGGTATGGTTCACCCCTCCACTTT.

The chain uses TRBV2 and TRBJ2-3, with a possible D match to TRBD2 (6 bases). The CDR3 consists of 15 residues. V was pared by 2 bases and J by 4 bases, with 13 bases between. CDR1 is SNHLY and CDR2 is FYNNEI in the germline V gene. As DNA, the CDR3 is TGTGCCAGCAGTGAAAGGTACGGGAGCGCAGATACGCAGTATTTT. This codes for CASSERYGSADTQYF.

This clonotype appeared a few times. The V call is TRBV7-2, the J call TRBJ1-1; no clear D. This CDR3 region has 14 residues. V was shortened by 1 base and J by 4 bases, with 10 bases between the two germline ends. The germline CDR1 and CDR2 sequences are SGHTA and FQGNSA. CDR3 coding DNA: TGTGCCAGCAGCTTAGTGCCCGAAGGCACTGAAGCTTTCTTT. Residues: CASSLVPEGTEAFF.

The DNA for the CDR3 is TGTGCCAGCAGCCGAGATTCGTCGATCGTCAATGAGCAGTTCTTC. Translation: CASSRDSSIVNEQFF. V usage is TRBV7-8 and J usage is TRBJ2-1; unclear D gene. From germline, CDR1 is SGHVS and CDR2 FQNEAQ. The CDR3 covers 15 residues. V lost 5 bases, J lost 6 bases, and 17 bases lay in between.

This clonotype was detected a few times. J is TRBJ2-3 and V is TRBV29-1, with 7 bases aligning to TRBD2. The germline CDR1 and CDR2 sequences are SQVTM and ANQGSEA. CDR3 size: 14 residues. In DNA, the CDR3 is TGCAGTCACCAACCACCCGGGAGGCCAGATACGCAGTATTTT. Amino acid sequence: CSHQPPGRPDTQYF.

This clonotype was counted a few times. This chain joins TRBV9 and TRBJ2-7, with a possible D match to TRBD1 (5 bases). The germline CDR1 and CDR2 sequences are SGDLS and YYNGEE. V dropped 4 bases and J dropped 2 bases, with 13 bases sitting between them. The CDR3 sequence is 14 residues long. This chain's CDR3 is CASSPRTPTYEQYF. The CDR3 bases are TGTGCCAGCAGCCCCCGGACACCCACCTACGAGCAGTACTTC. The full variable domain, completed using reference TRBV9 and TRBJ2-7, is DSGVTQTPKHLITATGQRVTLRCSPRSGDLSVYWYQQSLDQGLQFLIQYYNGEERAKGNILERFSAQQFPDLHSELNLSSLELGDSALYFCASSPRTPTYEQYFGPGTRLTVT.